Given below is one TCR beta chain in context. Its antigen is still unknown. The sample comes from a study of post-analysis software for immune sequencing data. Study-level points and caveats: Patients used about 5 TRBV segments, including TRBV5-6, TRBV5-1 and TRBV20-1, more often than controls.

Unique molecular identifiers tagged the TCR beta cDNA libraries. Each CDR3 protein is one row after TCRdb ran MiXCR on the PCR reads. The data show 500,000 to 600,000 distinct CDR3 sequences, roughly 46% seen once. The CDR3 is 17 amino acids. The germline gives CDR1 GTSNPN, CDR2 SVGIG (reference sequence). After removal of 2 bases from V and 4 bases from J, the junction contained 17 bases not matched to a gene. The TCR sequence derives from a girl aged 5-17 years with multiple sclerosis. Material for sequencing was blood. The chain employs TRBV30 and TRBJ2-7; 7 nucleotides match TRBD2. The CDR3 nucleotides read TGTGCCTGGAGTCTGCGATACTCGGGACTAAGACTGTACGAGCAGTACTTC. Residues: CAWSLRYSGLRLYEQYF.